This T cell receptor (beta chain) was captured in a study of shared clonotypes between healthy human individuals. The germline CDR1 and CDR2 sequences are MDHEN and SYDVKM. The CDR3 consists of 15 residues. V dropped 5 bases and J dropped 3; count of bases not matched to a gene: 5. Study-wide points: Larger richness was generally estimated for naive than memory subsets.

In the case of this clone: Its antigen is undetermined.

Clones were read by immunoSEQ multiplex PCR, and TCRdb kept only the in-frame ones, dropping some. The table shows more than 2 million clones, with approximately 94% occurring only once. This TCR came from a man between 18 and 35 years old in good health. Sequenced sample: naive CD4+ T cells sorted from blood. As to subset: CD45RA+ positively selected. The chain joins TRBV28 to TRBJ1-1, with 11 bases lining up with TRBD1. CDR3 protein: CASSPGQGGDTEAFF. CDR3 DNA: TGTGCCAGCAGTCCGGGACAGGGGGGTGACACTGAAGCTTTCTTT.